One sample yielded the 25 T cell receptor beta chains listed below, sequenced in a study of CD8 T cells in Susac syndrome. Random-hexamer reverse transcription was applied to about 0.5 to 1 ug RNA. TCRdb re-called the immunoSEQ multiplex PCR reads with MiXCR, one entry per CDR3 protein. The table lists fewer than 200,000 distinct CDR3 sequences, 90% to 95% of them singletons. The sample taken for sequencing was CD4+ T cells from PBMCs. The receptors here all came from a human donor in good health.

Here the CDR3 reads CASVARGLETQYF. The CDR3 coding sequence is TGTGCCAGCGTCGCGCGGGGGCTCGAGACCCAGTACTTC. The chain carries TRBV25-1 and TRBJ2-5, with a possible D match to TRBD2 (7 bases). V was pared by 8 bases and J by 5 bases, with 15 bases between. CDR3 length: 13 residues. Germline V lookup: CDR1 MGHDK, CDR2 SYGVNS.

This clonotype was observed once. The chain has TRBV12-3 or TRBV12-4 and TRBJ2-3, with D maybe TRBD1 (7 bases). The CDR3 has 16 residues. V lost 6 bases to trimming and J lost 6 bases, with 22 bases between them. CDR3 residues: CASRSGDRIIKDTQYF. The CDR3 coding sequence is TGTGCCAGCAGGTCGGGGGACAGAATAATTAAGGATACGCAGTATTTT.

This chain uses TRBV6-5 with TRBJ1-2; a possible D gene is TRBD1 (5 bases). This CDR3 is built from 15 residues. Germline lookup yields CDR1 MNHEY and CDR2 SVGAGI. Between the trimmed V and J ends, which lost 2 bases and 9 bases, there was a span of 19 bases. CDR3 in amino acids: CASSYTGTSARSYTF. CDR3 bases: TGTGCCAGCAGTTACACCGGGACGTCTGCTAGGAGCTACACCTTC.

This clonotype has only one observation. V usage is TRBV6-2 or TRBV6-3 and J usage is TRBJ2-1; 8 bases line up with TRBD2. Trimming removed 7 bases from V and 8 bases from J; junction bases left unmatched: 13. The CDR3 loop spans 15 amino acids. Germline CDR1 is MNHEY and CDR2 is SVGEGT. For the CDR3, the DNA is TGTGCCAGCAAAGAGTCGGGGGGGACCCGGGATGAGCAGTTCTTC. Translating it yields CASKESGGTRDEQFF.

This clonotype was counted a single time. The chain has TRBV27 and TRBJ2-6; 8 positions agree with TRBD2. V shed 6 bases and J 4 bases; nucleotides not matched to a gene: 5. The CDR3 totals 15 residues. CDR1 is MNHEY, CDR2 SMNVEV, per germline (reference sequence). In DNA, the CDR3 is TGTGCCAGCAGGGACGGGGGGGCCGGGGCCAACGTCCTGACTTTC. Translated, it gives CASRDGGAGANVLTF. Full variable domain (outside the CDR3, taken from reference TRBV27 and TRBJ2-6): EAQVTQNPRYLITVTGKKLTVTCSQNMNHEYMSWYRQDPGLGLRQIYYSMNVEVTDKGDVPEGYKVSRKEKRNFPLILESPSPNQTSLYFCASRDGGAGANVLTFGAGSRLTVL.

The chain is built from TRBV12-3 or TRBV12-4 and TRBJ2-5; 11 nucleotides line up with TRBD2. The CDR3 is 15 amino acids. V trimming: 5 bases; J trimming: 2 bases; junction bases outside the gene matches: 4. The DNA of the CDR3 is TGTGCCAGCAGTCCGGGACTAGCGGAACAAGAGACCCAGTACTTC. Amino acids: CASSPGLAEQETQYF.

This clonotype was seen just once. This rearrangement joins TRBV6-1 to TRBJ2-5; TRBD2 matches 10 bases. The V gene end was trimmed by 7 bases and the J gene end by 7 bases; junction bases not matched to a gene: 9. The CDR3 runs 14 residues. Germline V gene sequence: CDR1 MNHNS, CDR2 SASEGT. Here the CDR3 reads CASITSGVAGTQYF. The CDR3 coding sequence is TGTGCCAGCATAACTAGCGGGGTCGCTGGGACCCAGTACTTC.

This chain joins TRBV29-1 and TRBJ1-4, with D perhaps matching TRBD1 (5 bases). CDR1 is SQVTM and CDR2 is ANQGSEA in the germline V gene. The ends were cut back, 5 bases at V and 13 bases at J, with 17 bases in the middle. This CDR3 has 12 residues. The chain's CDR3 is CSVFVLGERLFF. CDR3 DNA: TGCAGCGTTTTTGTGCTGGGGGAGAGACTGTTTTTT.

The chain uses TRBV5-1 and TRBJ2-5, with 12 bases identical to TRBD2. The ends lost 4 bases at V and 1 base at J; junction bases unmatched: 5. Germline-derived CDR1 and CDR2 are SGHRS and YFSETQ. This CDR3 is built from 16 residues. CDR3 bases: TGCGCCAGCAGCGGGCGACTAGCGGGGGCCCAAGAGACCCAGTACTTC. Translating gives CASSGRLAGAQETQYF.

The gene calls are TRBV12-3 or TRBV12-4 and TRBJ1-1, with a possible D match to TRBD1 (5 bases). The CDR3 runs to 12 residues. The V gene lost 3 bases and the J gene lost 11 bases, with 13 bases spanning the gap. The CDR3 protein is CASSFGEGRAFF. CDR3 DNA sequence: TGTGCCAGCAGTTTCGGGGAGGGGAGGGCTTTCTTT.

The V and J genes are TRBV15 and TRBJ2-5; D call uncertain. The V and J ends lost 3 bases and 2 bases respectively, with 10 bases between them. Germline CDR1 LNHNV, CDR2 YYDKDF (reference sequence). The length of the CDR3 is 14 residues. This CDR3 reads CATSRAQEQETQYF. DNA for the CDR3: TGTGCCACCAGCAGGGCCCAGGAACAAGAGACCCAGTACTTC.

CDR3 region: CASSQVRGPGDTQYF. DNA of the CDR3: TGTGCCAGCAGCCAAGTCCGGGGACCGGGGGATACGCAGTATTTT. This chain connects TRBV3-1 to TRBJ2-3; the D gene could be TRBD1 or TRBD2 (5 bases each). This CDR3 has 15 amino acids. Germline-derived CDR1 and CDR2 are LGHDT and YNNKEL (reference sequence). Trimming took off 1 base at V and 6 bases at J, with 14 bases between the two ends.

V usage is TRBV10-3 and J usage is TRBJ2-2; D gene unclear. The CDR3 spans 15 residues. The germline V gene encodes CDR1 ENHRY and CDR2 SYGVKD. Trimming cost V 4 bases and J 2 bases, with 11 bases left between them. The CDR3 region is CAISANSFNTGELFF. As DNA, the CDR3 is TGTGCCATCAGTGCAAACAGTTTCAACACCGGGGAGCTGTTTTTT.

CDR3 amino acids: CATQDGMNSNQPQHF. In DNA, the CDR3 is TGTGCCACTCAGGACGGAATGAATAGCAATCAGCCCCAGCATTTT. The V call is TRBV24-1, the J call TRBJ1-5, with no clear D. Between the trimmed V and J ends, which lost 10 bases and 0 bases, there was a span of 15 bases. The CDR3 spans 15 residues. CDR1 is KGHDR and CDR2 is SFDVKD in the germline V gene.

The rearrangement joins TRBV7-9 to TRBJ1-2, with 7 bases fitting TRBD1. The CDR3 has 14 residues. CDR1 and CDR2 from the germline V gene are SEHNR and FQNEAQ (reference sequence). The trim removed 1 base at V and 8 bases at J, leaving 7 bases unmatched. The CDR3 DNA follows: TGTGCCAGCAGCTTAGGACAGGGCGGGATGGGCTACACCTTC. Its translation: CASSLGQGGMGYTF. The variable domain in full, with the rest retrieved from reference TRBV7-9 and TRBJ1-2, is DTGVSQNPRHKITKRGQNVTFRCDPISEHNRLYWYRQTLGQGPEFLTYFQNEAQLEKSRLLSDRFSAERPKGSFSTLEIQRTEQGDSAMYLCASSLGQGGMGYTFGSGTRLTVV.

This chain connects TRBV27 to TRBJ2-3, with D unresolved. The CDR3 spans 15 residues. Looked up from germline, CDR1 is MNHEY and CDR2 is SMNVEV (reference sequence). V lost 5 bases and J lost 0, with 12 bases in between. This CDR3 is CASSIGRASTDTQYF. CDR3 sequence (DNA): TGTGCCAGCAGTATCGGAAGGGCCAGCACAGATACGCAGTATTTT.

The genes are TRBV7-2 and TRBJ1-3, with a weak D call TRBD1 (6 bases). Trimming removed 5 bases at V and 7 bases at J, with 15 bases between. The V gene's germline CDR1 is SGHTA and CDR2 FQGNSA. This CDR3 spans 14 amino acids. The CDR3 sequence is CASSPRTAANTIYF. The CDR3 region has the DNA TGTGCCAGCAGCCCTCGGACAGCGGCGAACACCATATATTTT.

The chain joins TRBV7-9 to TRBJ2-5; D gene unclear. The germline CDR1 and CDR2 sequences are SEHNR and FQNEAQ (reference sequence). Trimming cost V 1 base and J 2 bases, with 11 bases left between them. CDR3 length: 15 amino acids. The CDR3 loop is CASSLGLAAQETQYF. Here the CDR3 DNA reads TGTGCCAGCAGCTTAGGTTTGGCAGCTCAAGAGACCCAGTACTTC.

The rearrangement uses TRBV5-1 and TRBJ2-1; D gene uncertain. The germline V gene has CDR1 SGHRS and CDR2 YFSETQ. The CDR3 extends over 13 amino acids. Trimming removed 4 bases from V and 5 bases from J, with 10 bases in between. The CDR3 protein is CASSINLHNEQFF. CDR3 in DNA: TGCGCCAGCAGCATCAACTTGCACAATGAGCAGTTCTTC.

This clonotype was recorded once. CDR3 residues: CASSLFAPQETQYF. For the CDR3, the DNA is TGCGCCAGCAGCCTTTTTGCCCCGCAAGAGACCCAGTACTTC. The V call is TRBV5-1, the J call TRBJ2-5; D ambiguous. Germline V gene data show CDR1 as SGHRS and CDR2 as YFSETQ. The CDR3 is 14 amino acids. Trimming removed 4 bases from V and 2 bases from J, with 12 bases in between.

This rearrangement joins TRBV6-5 to TRBJ2-3; TRBD1 agrees at 8 bases. The V gene end was trimmed by 6 bases and the J gene end by 3 bases; junction bases not matched to a gene: 8. The CDR3 is made up of 15 amino acids. Germline values: CDR1 MNHEY, CDR2 SVGAGI. The CDR3: CASRPTGVGTDTQYF. The CDR3 DNA is TGTGCCAGCAGGCCGACAGGGGTTGGGACAGATACGCAGTATTTT.

This clonotype was found once. The chain uses TRBV10-2 and TRBJ1-6, with a tentative D call TRBD1 (5 bases). V was pared by 0 bases and J by 7 bases, with 10 bases between. The CDR3 has 15 amino acids. CDR1 WSHSY and CDR2 SAAADI come from the germline V gene. Written as DNA, the CDR3 is TGCGCCAGCAGTGAGTCTCTGGGGCCCAATTCACCCCTCCACTTT. This gives the protein CASSESLGPNSPLHF.

The J gene is TRBJ1-6, the V gene TRBV7-2; TRBD1 agrees at 8 bases. The CDR3 loop spans 15 amino acids. From germline, CDR1 is SGHTA and CDR2 FQGNSA. J lost 15 bases, V lost 4 bases, and 14 bases had no gene match. CDR3 sequence reads: CASSSRPGQGSLLHF. The CDR3 nucleotides read TGTGCCAGCAGCTCCCGGCCCGGACAGGGTAGTCTCCTCCACTTT.

The genes are TRBV7-8 and TRBJ2-3; 7 bases are a match to TRBD2. CDR3 length: 16 residues. Unmatched junction bases numbered 13, after V lost 4 bases and J lost 6 bases. Germline V gene data show CDR1 as SGHVS and CDR2 as FQNEAQ. This chain's CDR3 is CASSSILRDYGDTQYF. The DNA for the CDR3 is TGTGCCAGCAGCTCGATACTCCGGGACTATGGGGATACGCAGTATTTT.

The chain is built from TRBV6-5 and TRBJ2-3; 9 bases match TRBD2. The V gene end was trimmed by 4 bases and the J gene end by 11 bases; junction bases not matched to a gene: 10. There are 14 residues in the CDR3. Looked up from germline, CDR1 is MNHEY and CDR2 is SVGAGI. The CDR3 region has the DNA TGTGCCAGCAGTTTGGGGCTAGCGGGGCTTGGGCAGTATTTT. Translation gives CASSLGLAGLGQYF.